This T cell receptor beta chain was captured by sequencing in a study of T-cell reconstitution after alpha-beta-depleted transplantation in children. The library targeted TCRbeta and was prepared with unique molecular identifiers. TCRdb passed the PCR reads through MiXCR, listing each CDR3 protein once. The repertoire holds around 410,000 distinct CDR3 sequences, with 11% as singletons. This clonotype originated in a human donor who donated a stem cell graft to a child with acute myeloid leukemia. Here the sequenced sample was PBMCs from the stem cell graft donor, taken from the stem cell graft.

The CDR3 DNA sequence: TGTGCCAGCAGTTCCGGACGCGGGAGAGTCAATGAGCAGTTCTTC. Protein: CASSSGRGRVNEQFF. V and J are TRBV6-5 and TRBJ2-1, with 7 bases fitting TRBD2. Per the germline V gene, CDR1 is MNHEY and CDR2 is SVGAGI. This CDR3 region has 15 residues. J was trimmed by 6 bases and V by 4 bases; bases with no gene match: 9.